The present T cell receptor beta chain was sequenced within a study of cytotoxic CD8 clonotypes in ibrutinib-treated CLL. The assay was immunoSEQ multiplex PCR, and TCRdb's table has in-frame clones only and misses some. This sample has around 310,000 clones, with almost 80% found just once. Unmatched junction bases numbered 6, after V lost 2 bases and J lost 4 bases. Germline V gene lookup returns CDR1 MRHNA and CDR2 SNTAGT. The length of the CDR3 is 16 residues. This TCR was sampled from a human donor with chronic lymphocytic leukemia. J is TRBJ2-2 and V is TRBV6-4; 8 bases agree with TRBD2. The sequencing here drew on PBMCs, taken before ibrutinib treatment. CDR3 sequence reads: CASSDGLAGRTGELFF. Written as DNA, the CDR3 is TGTGCCAGCAGTGACGGGCTAGCGGGTCGCACCGGGGAGCTGTTTTTT.